Each of the 8 T cell receptor beta chains below was sequenced from the same sample in a study of T cells in Graves' hyperthyroidism and ophthalmopathy. Using RNA transcripts as the source, TCR beta CDR3 regions were amplified. The primer set for the first-round RT-PCR of the TCR CDR3 was HTBI. TCRdb independently ran MiXCR on the multiplex PCR reads; one entry per CDR3 protein. The sample records approximately 420,000 distinct CDR3 sequences, approximately 13% being singletons. The sequenced material came from blood. These TCRs come from a woman between 18 and 29 years old with Graves' hyperthyroidism.

V and J are TRBV6-5 and TRBJ2-1, with D possibly TRBD2 on 5 matching bases. CDR1 is MNHEY and CDR2 is SVGAGI in the germline V gene. V shed 2 bases and J shed 8 bases, with 16 bases lying between them. CDR3 length equals 15 residues. The CDR3 reads CASSYRGSAQDEQFF. As DNA, the CDR3 is TGTGCCAGCAGTTACCGTGGGAGCGCTCAGGATGAGCAGTTCTTC.

This clonotype was seen repeatedly, ten times or more. This chain links TRBV20-1 with TRBJ2-7, with 7 bases that match TRBD1. The length of the CDR3 is 14 residues. Germline lookup yields CDR1 DFQATT and CDR2 SNEGSKA (reference sequence). V dropped 3 bases and J dropped 0; count of bases not matched to a gene: 5. CDR3 nucleotides: TGCAGTGCTAGTGCTCAGGGGGTCTCCTACGAGCAGTACTTC. Its protein is CSASAQGVSYEQYF.

This clonotype appeared a single time. This chain links TRBV15 with TRBJ2-7; D remains ambiguous. Germline values: CDR1 LNHNV, CDR2 YYDKDF (reference sequence). The CDR3 has 13 amino acids. V was clipped by 5 bases and J by 3 bases, with 11 bases between them. In DNA form, the CDR3 reads TGTGCCACCAGCGATTTATATAACTACGAGCAGTACTTC. This encodes CATSDLYNYEQYF.

This clonotype was seen ten or more times. The V gene is TRBV28, the J gene TRBJ2-5; no clear D. V shed 3 bases and J shed 4 bases, with 12 bases lying between them. Germline V gene sequence: CDR1 MDHEN, CDR2 SYDVKM. The CDR3 covers 14 residues. The CDR3 reads CASSLGPQAETQYF. In DNA, the CDR3 is TGTGCCAGCAGTTTGGGCCCCCAAGCAGAGACCCAGTACTTC.

This clonotype was picked up many times. The gene calls are TRBV27 and TRBJ2-5, with 7 bases identical to TRBD1. This CDR3 contains 16 residues. Germline loops: CDR1 MNHEY, CDR2 SMNVEV (reference sequence). The V gene end was trimmed by 7 bases and the J gene end by 5 bases; junction bases not matched to a gene: 16. CDR3 DNA sequence: TGTGCCAGCAACCCTCTCGAAGGGGGCCCGGCGGAGACCCAGTACTTC. Translating it yields CASNPLEGGPAETQYF.

The chain combines TRBV9 with TRBJ1-3; 10 bases are shared with TRBD1. The germline V gene has CDR1 SGDLS and CDR2 YYNGEE. The CDR3 has 16 amino acids. V trimming: 4 bases; J trimming: 2 bases; junction bases outside the gene matches: 6. CDR3 residues: CASSTQGTGAGNTIYF. Here the CDR3 DNA reads TGTGCCAGCAGCACACAGGGGACAGGGGCTGGAAACACCATATATTTT.

This clonotype was counted many times. This chain uses TRBV7-3 with TRBJ2-3, with D uncertain. The CDR3 length is 14 residues. V dropped 5 bases and J dropped 6 bases, with 15 bases sitting between them. The germline CDR1 and CDR2 sequences are SGHTA and FQGTGA. CDR3 sequence reads: CASSLDINSDTQYF. The CDR3 coding sequence is TGTGCCAGCAGCCTAGATATTAATTCCGATACGCAGTATTTT.

This clonotype has at least ten counts. The gene calls are TRBV12-3 or TRBV12-4 and TRBJ2-7, with TRBD2 identical over 10 bases. With V trimmed by 2 bases and J by 5 bases, 3 bases remained unmatched. The CDR3 loop spans 14 amino acids. The CDR3 DNA reads TGTGCCAGCAGTTTATGGCTAGCGGGGGACGAGCAGTACTTC. Protein sequence: CASSLWLAGDEQYF.